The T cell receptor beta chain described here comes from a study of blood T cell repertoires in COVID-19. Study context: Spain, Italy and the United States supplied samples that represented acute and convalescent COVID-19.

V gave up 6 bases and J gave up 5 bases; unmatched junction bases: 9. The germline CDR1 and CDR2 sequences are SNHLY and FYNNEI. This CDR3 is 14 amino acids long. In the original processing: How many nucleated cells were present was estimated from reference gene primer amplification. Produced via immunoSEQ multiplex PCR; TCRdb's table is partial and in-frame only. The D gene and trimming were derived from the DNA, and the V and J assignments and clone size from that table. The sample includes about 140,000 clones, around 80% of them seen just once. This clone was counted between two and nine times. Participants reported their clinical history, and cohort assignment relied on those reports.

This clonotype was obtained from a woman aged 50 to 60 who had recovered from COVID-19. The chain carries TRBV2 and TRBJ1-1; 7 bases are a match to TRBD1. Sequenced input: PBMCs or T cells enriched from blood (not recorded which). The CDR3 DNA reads TGTGCCAGCAGGCCCCCAGGGGGGTGGACTGAAGCTTTCTTT. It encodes CASRPPGGWTEAFF. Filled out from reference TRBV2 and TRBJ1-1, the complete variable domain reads EPEVTQTPSHQVTQMGQEVILRCVPISNHLYFYWYRQILGQKVEFLVSFYNNEISEKSEIFDDQFSVERPDGSNFTLKIRSTKLEDSAMYFCASRPPGGWTEAFFGQGTRLTVV.